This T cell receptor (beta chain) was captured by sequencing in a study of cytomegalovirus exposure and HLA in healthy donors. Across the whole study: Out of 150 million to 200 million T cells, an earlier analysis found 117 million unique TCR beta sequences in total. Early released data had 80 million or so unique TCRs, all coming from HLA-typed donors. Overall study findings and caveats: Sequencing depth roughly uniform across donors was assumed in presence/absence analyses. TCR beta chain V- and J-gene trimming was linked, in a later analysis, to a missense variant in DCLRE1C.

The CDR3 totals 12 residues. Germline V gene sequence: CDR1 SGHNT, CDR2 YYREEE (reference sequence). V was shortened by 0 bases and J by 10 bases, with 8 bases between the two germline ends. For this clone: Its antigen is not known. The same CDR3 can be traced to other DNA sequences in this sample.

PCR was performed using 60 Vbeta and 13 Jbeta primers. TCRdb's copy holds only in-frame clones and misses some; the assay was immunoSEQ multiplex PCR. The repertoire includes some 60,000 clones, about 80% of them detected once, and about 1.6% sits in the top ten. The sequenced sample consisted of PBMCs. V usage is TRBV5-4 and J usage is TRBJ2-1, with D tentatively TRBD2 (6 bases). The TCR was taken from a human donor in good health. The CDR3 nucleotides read TGTGCCAGCAGCTTGGGTGCGGGGGAGCAGTTCTTC. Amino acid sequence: CASSLGAGEQFF.